This record looks at one T cell receptor (beta chain) sequence and its context. This CDR3 region has 14 residues. Trimming took 0 bases from V and 4 from J, leaving 10 bases between them. Per the germline V gene, CDR1 is SNHLY and CDR2 is FYNNEI. PCR involved 60 Vbeta and 13 Jbeta primers. Sequencing used immunoSEQ multiplex PCR; TCRdb keeps in-frame clones, though not all of them. The repertoire holds around 200,000 clones, with around four fifths as singletons. These data come from a study of cytomegalovirus exposure and HLA in healthy donors. The receptor was derived from a woman aged 60-75 years in good health and CMV-seropositive. Material: PBMCs. This chain uses TRBV2 with TRBJ2-7; D remains unclear. The DNA for the CDR3 is TGTGCCAGCAGTGAAGCTCTTGCCCTATACGAGCAGTACTTC. Its translation: CASSEALALYEQYF. Drawing the rest from reference TRBV2 and TRBJ2-7, the complete variable domain is EPEVTQTPSHQVTQMGQEVILRCVPISNHLYFYWYRQILGQKVEFLVSFYNNEISEKSEIFDDQFSVERPDGSNFTLKIRSTKLEDSAMYFCASSEALALYEQYFGPGTRLTVT.